This TCR beta chain comes out of a study of CD8 T cells in Susac syndrome (dated by TCRdb to between 2019 and 2020). Describing the broader study: Whether CD8+ T cell activation and differentiation in Susac syndrome was antigen driven was tested using repertoire sequencing.

RNA was extracted using the RNeasy kit, and roughly 0.5 to 1 ug of the RNA was reverse transcribed with random hexamers. The immunoSEQ multiplex PCR assay, covering 54 Vbeta and 13 Jbeta segments, was used to amplify TCR beta CDR3 regions. Bias from PCR amplification was corrected by using a synthetic template baseline for primer optimization and for computational correction. Turning to the authors' computational methods: Reads were assigned to V, D and J genes according to IMGT and analyzed in immunoSEQ Analyzer, with only productive sequences retained. Clonality was computed as one minus Shannon entropy normalized by log2 of the number of productive unique sequences. Public and private clones were assessed among the 100 most prevalent clones of each patient and control. Clones were defined as Susac-specific when absent from the healthy and MS cohorts, from about a thousand published viral clones and from other ImmuneACCESS disease sequences. TCRdb handled the public reads itself, with Q25 trimming in fastp and clone calling in MiXCR, and kept productive beta chains. Each entry merges the rows of one CDR3 protein and shows their most common DNA and genes. These V and J calls derive from TCRdb rather than the authors' analysis. The sample table shows around 120,000 distinct CDR3 sequences, and approximately 94% are seen once. The ten largest clones take up around 0.13% of the sample.

The paper as a whole reports these results and caveats: The TCR sequencing and HLA analysis was acknowledged to have included a relatively small number of individuals.

A word on this clonotype: Its target antigen remains unknown. There are no base qualities to consult, and no much larger clone falls within one base.

Peripheral blood CD8+ and CD4+ T cells from healthy donors, Susac syndrome patients and multiple sclerosis patients were profiled by high-throughput TCR beta sequencing. The multiple sclerosis controls were treatment-naive patients who had stable or active relapsing-remitting disease and met the revised McDonald criteria. Bulk CD8+ and CD4+ T cells were purified by magnetic negative isolation, whereas CD8+ TEMRA cells were enriched by FACS. Blood was drawn into EDTA tubes, processed within 24 hours, and PBMCs were isolated by density gradient centrifugation. PBMCs intended for TCR sequencing were frozen in liquid nitrogen and were later thawed in a 37 degrees C water bath. The sorted or isolated CD4+, CD8+ and CD8+ TEMRA cells had a purity of 90% or higher. What was sequenced was CD4+ T cells from PBMCs. This sequence was found in a human donor with multiple sclerosis.

At the DNA level, the sequence is TGTGCCACCAGCCCGACAGGGGATAGGTACGAGCAGTACTTC. Translation gives CATSPTGDRYEQYF. This chain joins TRBV15 to TRBJ2-7, with 8 bases matching TRBD1. Germline trimming amounts to 5 bases on V and 4 bases on J, with 7 as the count of junction bases outside the gene matches. The CDR3 runs 14 amino acids, cysteine and phenylalanine included. The entry retains the CDR3 DNA only, 42 bases that are in frame from base 1. Reading the germline V gene (reference sequence) gives CDR1 LNHNV and CDR2 YYDKDF.